What follows is one TCR beta chain and its context. Its cognate antigen is unknown. This record belongs to a study of tissue T cells after allogeneic stem cell transplantation. Data came from immunoSEQ multiplex PCR; TCRdb stores just in-frame clones and leaves some out. The table includes just over 9,000 clones, 56% detected once. The study, taken as a whole, reports: Anatomically similar tissues had similar TCR repertoires within each patient.

This CDR3 is 16 amino acids long. Trimming cost V 4 bases and J 2 bases; bases outside gene matches: 10. Per germline, CDR1 SGHTA and CDR2 FQGNSA. The rearrangement joins TRBV7-2 to TRBJ1-2; TRBD1 agrees at 7 bases. This specimen was tissue from the jejunum, taken at autopsy. This TCR derives from an older female donor with lung cancer. CDR3 sequence (DNA): TGTGCCAGCAGCTCTATTACAATCAGGGGGAACTATGGCTACACCTTC. Amino acids: CASSSITIRGNYGYTF.